The 9 T cell receptor beta chains in this list originate from one sample, sequenced in a study of blood T cell repertoires in COVID-19. Assay used: immunoSEQ multiplex PCR; TCRdb lists only in-frame clones, some missing. The profile shows about 480,000 clones, approximately 90% of them singletons. The sample was PBMCs or T cells enriched from blood (not recorded which). All receptors come from a woman in her thirties or forties who had recovered from COVID-19.

The J gene is TRBJ1-5, the V gene TRBV7-2; D might be TRBD1 (6 bases). Germline-derived CDR1 and CDR2 are SGHTA and FQGNSA. Trimming stripped 1 base from V and 7 bases from J, with 17 bases between. CDR3 length: 16 residues. The CDR3, as DNA: TGTGCCAGCAGCTTAGTTGCCCAGGGGACGGGACAGCCCCAGCATTTT. It is translated as CASSLVAQGTGQPQHF. The variable domain in full, completed from reference TRBV7-2 and TRBJ1-5, reads GAGVSQSPSNKVTEKGKDVELRCDPISGHTALYWYRQSLGQGLEFLIYFQGNSAPDKSGLPSDRFSAERTGGSVSTLTIQRTQQEDSAVYLCASSLVAQGTGQPQHFGDGTRLSIL.

The chain combines TRBV24-1 with TRBJ2-1, with 11 positions matching TRBD2. Germline V CDR1 and CDR2: KGHDR, SFDVKD. V was pared by 0 bases and J by 6 bases, with 3 bases of the junction left unmatched. CDR3 length equals 16 residues. As DNA, the CDR3 is TGTGCCACCAGTGATTTGTTAGCGGGAGGGGGCAATGAGCAGTTCTTC. It encodes CATSDLLAGGGNEQFF.

The chain recombines TRBV5-1 with TRBJ2-7, with a tentative D call TRBD1 (5 bases). Trimming removed 4 bases from V and 2 bases from J, with 13 bases in between. The CDR3 spans 14 residues. Per the germline V gene, CDR1 is SGHRS and CDR2 is YFSETQ. The CDR3 reads CASSGLTEAYEQYF. The DNA for the CDR3 is TGCGCCAGCAGCGGATTGACAGAGGCCTACGAGCAGTACTTC.

This chain connects TRBV3-1 (or the pseudogene TRBV3-2) to TRBJ1-1; TRBD1 matches at 7 bases. Losses at the gene ends were 6 bases for V and 2 bases for J; bases not matched to a gene: 6. This CDR3 contains 14 residues. The germline V gene encodes CDR1 LGHDT and CDR2 YNNKEL (reference sequence). This CDR3 is CASRGTDTNTEAFF. The DNA of the CDR3 is TGTGCCAGCAGAGGGACAGACACTAACACTGAAGCTTTCTTT.

The chain couples TRBV3-1 (or the pseudogene TRBV3-2) to TRBJ2-2; D is possibly TRBD1 (6 bases). Germline V lookup: CDR1 LGHDT, CDR2 YNNKEL (reference sequence). V was shortened by 3 bases and J by 4 bases, with 21 bases between the two germline ends. The CDR3 is 18 amino acids. The CDR3 DNA reads as TGTGCCAGCAGCCATCCAATCCGGCCCGGACAGCCCACCGGGGAGCTGTTTTTT. This translates into CASSHPIRPGQPTGELFF.

The chain combines TRBV6-5 with TRBJ2-1; TRBD1 is a possible D gene (6 bases). The CDR3 covers 16 residues. Germline assignment: CDR1 MNHEY and CDR2 SVGAGI. V was clipped by 4 bases and J by 0 bases, with 13 bases between them. The CDR3 spells CASSSGTTFSYNEQFF. CDR3 nucleotides: TGTGCCAGCAGTTCCGGGACAACTTTCTCCTACAATGAGCAGTTCTTC.

V usage is TRBV10-3 and J usage is TRBJ2-1, with 9 nucleotides matching TRBD2. The CDR3 runs to 14 residues. V lost 8 bases to trimming and J lost 6 bases; unmatched junction nucleotides: 8. The germline V gene encodes CDR1 ENHRY and CDR2 SYGVKD. The CDR3 bases are TGTGCCATCGCCAGGGCGGGAGGGGGCAATGAGCAGTTCTTC. Translation: CAIARAGGGNEQFF.

The chain is built from TRBV24-1 and TRBJ2-1, with D possibly matching TRBD2 (5 bases). The CDR3 sequence is 15 residues long. V was cut by 1 base and J by 1 base, with 7 bases left in between. Per the germline V gene, CDR1 is KGHDR and CDR2 is SFDVKD. The CDR3: CATSDFSASYNEQFF. For the CDR3, the DNA is TGTGCCACCAGTGATTTTAGCGCTTCCTACAATGAGCAGTTCTTC.

The genes are TRBV3-1 (or the pseudogene TRBV3-2) and TRBJ1-1; D is uncertain. The V end was cut by 0 bases, the J end by 11 bases, with 10 bases between. The CDR3 has 12 residues. Germline V gene lookup returns CDR1 LGHDT and CDR2 YNNKEL (reference sequence). The DNA of the CDR3 is TGTGCCAGCAGCCAAGATTGGTCGGGGGCTTTCTTT. Translation: CASSQDWSGAFF.